These 9 T cell receptor beta chains came from one sample sequenced in a study of shared clonotypes between healthy human individuals. The data were produced by immunoSEQ multiplex PCR, yet TCRdb's version contains in-frame clones alone and is incomplete. The sample holds hundreds of thousands of clones, about 74% seen once. Source material: memory CD4+ T cells sorted from blood. Subset reported: CD45RA-negative fraction. Every receptor here comes from a woman aged 25 to 39 in good health.

The V and J genes are TRBV18 and TRBJ2-1; D may be TRBD2 (5 bases). Between the trimmed V and J ends, which lost 3 bases and 2 bases, there was a span of 11 bases. Germline V gene lookup returns CDR1 KGHSH and CDR2 LQKENI. The CDR3 length is 15 residues. CDR3 sequence (DNA): TGTGCCAGCTCACCGAGGACTCCGCCCTACAATGAGCAGTTCTTC. It yields the protein CASSPRTPPYNEQFF. Full variable domain (missing parts from reference TRBV18 and TRBJ2-1): NAGVMQNPRHLVRRRGQEARLRCSPMKGHSHVYWYRQLPEEGLKFMVYLQKENIIDESGMPKERFSAEFPKEGPSILRIQQVVRGDSAAYFCASSPRTPPYNEQFFGPGTRLTVL.

The chain joins TRBV6-5 to TRBJ2-5; TRBD2 matches 7 bases. The CDR3 spans 15 residues. With 0 bases clipped from V and 5 bases from J, the junction kept 6 bases outside the gene matches. From germline, CDR1 is MNHEY and CDR2 SVGAGI. Written as DNA, the CDR3 is TGTGCCAGCAGTTACTCGGGACTATCGGGGGAGACCCAGTACTTC. This sequence encodes CASSYSGLSGETQYF.

This clone was detected only a few times. V and J are TRBV11-2 and TRBJ1-4, with TRBD1 matching over 9 bases. The CDR3 is 15 amino acids. The V gene end was trimmed by 1 base and the J gene end by 5 bases; junction bases not matched to a gene: 2. Germline CDR1 and CDR2: SGHAT and FQNNGV. CDR3 sequence (DNA): TGTGCCAGCAGCTTAGTTGGGACAGGGAATGAAAAACTGTTTTTT. Its translation: CASSLVGTGNEKLFF.

Regarding this clone: Given a much more abundant clone one base away, this may be a read error. Given the absence of the conserved phenylalanine or tryptophan at the CDR3 end, a read error is likely. This rearrangement joins TRBV7-2 to TRBJ2-7; D uncertain. The CDR3 has 15 amino acids. Trimming cost V 5 bases and J 1 base, with 15 bases left between them. Germline CDR1 SGHTA, CDR2 FQGNSA. The CDR3 nucleotides are TGTGCCAGCAGCCCCCATCTGAGTAAGTCCTACGAGCAGTACTTA. Translating gives CASSPHLSKSYEQYL.

The chain uses TRBV9 and TRBJ2-2, with no clear D. The V end lost 4 bases, the J end lost 2 bases, and 12 bases lay between the germline ends. This CDR3 spans 15 amino acids. Looked up from germline, CDR1 is SGDLS and CDR2 is YYNGEE. This chain's CDR3 is CASSKDGFNTGELFF. The DNA of the CDR3 is TGTGCCAGCAGCAAAGACGGCTTTAACACCGGGGAGCTGTTTTTT.

The table lists this clone with a few counts. This chain joins TRBV2 and TRBJ1-5; D unclear. V lost 9 bases and J 0 bases, leaving 12 bases between the germline ends. The CDR3 covers 14 residues. The germline V gene has CDR1 SNHLY and CDR2 FYNNEI. DNA for the CDR3: TGTGCCAGGGGCGGGCAGAATAGCAATCAGCCCCAGCATTTT. It codes for CARGGQNSNQPQHF.

V gene TRBV28 combines with J gene TRBJ1-1; D remains unclear. The CDR3 has 14 amino acids. V lost 1 base and J 1 base, leaving 7 bases between the germline ends. Germline values: CDR1 MDHEN, CDR2 SYDVKM. The CDR3 coding sequence is TGTGCCAGCAGTTTATTGGCAAGGAACACTGAAGCTTTCTTT. Encoded protein: CASSLLARNTEAFF. The entire variable domain, with the rest obtained from reference TRBV28 and TRBJ1-1, is as follows: DVKVTQSSRYLVKRTGEKVFLECVQDMDHENMFWYRQDPGLGLRLIYFSYDVKMKEKGDIPEGYSVSREKKERFSLILESASTNQTSMYLCASSLLARNTEAFFGQGTRLTVV.

This clone was seen a few times. The chain links TRBV7-6 to TRBJ2-3; D may be TRBD2 (5 bases). Germline CDR1 reads SGHVS; CDR2 reads FNYEAQ. This CDR3 region has 18 residues. The V end lost 1 base, the J end lost 2 bases, and 19 bases lay between the germline ends. The CDR3 sequence: CASSLGIRAGEVTDTQYF. CDR3 bases: TGTGCCAGCAGCTTAGGAATTCGAGCCGGGGAAGTCACAGATACGCAGTATTTT.

The chain combines TRBV7-7 with TRBJ2-1; the match to TRBD2 covers 10 bases. V was pared by 5 bases and J by 7 bases, with 11 bases of the junction left unmatched. From germline, CDR1 is SSHAT and CDR2 FNYEAQ (reference sequence). The CDR3 contains 16 residues. The CDR3 nucleotides are TGTGCCAGCAGCCCCATCGGGCTAGCGGGAGTTAATGAGCAGTTCTTC. It codes for CASSPIGLAGVNEQFF.